The 13 T cell receptor beta chains below come from one sample, sequenced in a study of T cell responses to AZD1222 COVID-19 vaccine. TCRdb's table, derived via immunoSEQ multiplex PCR, lists solely in-frame clones and lacks some. The sample lists about 120,000 clones; around 87% were seen once. Source: peripheral blood, taken 28 days after the second AZD1222 dose. The receptors stem from an adult who received the AZD1222 COVID-19 vaccine.

The rearrangement uses TRBV10-2 and TRBJ2-7, with D perhaps being TRBD1 or TRBD2 (5 bases each). Germline V lookup: CDR1 WSHSY, CDR2 SAAADI. This CDR3 contains 15 residues. V was cut by 3 bases and J by 0 bases, with 12 bases left in between. The DNA for the CDR3 is TGCGCCAGCAGTGAAGTCAGGGAGAGCTCCTACGAGCAGTACTTC. Residues: CASSEVRESSYEQYF.

CDR3 in DNA: TGTGCCAGTACTGATACGGGACAACGCAATGAAAAACTGTTTTTT. It yields the protein CASTDTGQRNEKLFF. This rearrangement joins TRBV19 to TRBJ1-4; D is perhaps TRBD1 (6 bases). The CDR3 is made up of 15 amino acids. Germline V gene lookup returns CDR1 LNHDA and CDR2 SQIVND (reference sequence). Trimming took 7 bases from V and 5 from J, leaving 17 bases between them. Full variable domain (missing parts from reference TRBV19 and TRBJ1-4): DGGITQSPKYLFRKEGQNVTLSCEQNLNHDAMYWYRQDPGQGLRLIYYSQIVNDFQKGDIAEGYSVSREKKESFPLTVTSAQKNPTAFYLCASTDTGQRNEKLFFGSGTQLSVL.

The CDR3: CASSQNRPDDYGYTF. For the CDR3, the DNA is TGCGCCAGCAGCCAAAATCGGCCGGACGACTATGGCTACACCTTC. The J gene is TRBJ1-2, the V gene TRBV4-1, with D hard to call. This CDR3 is built from 15 residues. V dropped 2 bases and J dropped 3 bases, with 13 bases sitting between them. CDR1 and CDR2 from the germline V gene are MGHRA and YSYEKL.

V and J are TRBV11-3 and TRBJ2-2; D unclear. CDR1 and CDR2 from the germline V gene are SGHNT and YENEEA. The V gene lost 6 bases and the J gene lost 6 bases, with 14 bases spanning the gap. The CDR3 totals 14 residues. The CDR3 is CASSPRVRPGELFF. The CDR3, as DNA: TGTGCCAGCAGTCCAAGGGTTAGGCCCGGGGAGCTGTTTTTT.

The chain is built from TRBV2 and TRBJ1-4; tentatively, D is TRBD1 (6 bases). V was pared by 3 bases and J by 1 base, with 9 bases between. The CDR3 extends over 15 amino acids. Germline loops: CDR1 SNHLY, CDR2 FYNNEI. CDR3 in amino acids: CASSEGGQTNEKLFF. The CDR3 nucleotides are TGTGCCAGCAGTGAGGGGGGGCAAACTAATGAAAAACTGTTTTTT.

This clone is a singleton in its sample. The rearrangement uses TRBV19 and TRBJ1-5; D is ambiguous. Germline-derived CDR1 and CDR2 are LNHDA and SQIVND (reference sequence). The CDR3 is made up of 14 amino acids. The V end was cut by 5 bases, the J end by 4 bases, with 12 bases between. The CDR3 spells CASSPRTINQPQHF. The CDR3, as DNA: TGTGCCAGTAGTCCACGGACGATAAATCAGCCCCAGCATTTT.

The chain joins TRBV5-4 to TRBJ1-6; TRBD1 might be the D (5 bases). V shed 6 bases and J shed 8 bases, with 21 bases lying between them. CDR3 length equals 16 residues. The V gene's germline CDR1 is SGHNT and CDR2 YYREEE (reference sequence). The CDR3 sequence: CASTDPRGGVDSPLHF. CDR3 nucleotides: TGTGCCAGCACCGACCCGCGGGGAGGGGTCGATTCACCCCTCCACTTT.

This chain connects TRBV11-2 to TRBJ1-4; no definite D call. The CDR3 is 12 residues long. The V gene lost 7 bases and the J gene lost 3 bases, with 6 bases spanning the gap. From germline, CDR1 is SGHAT and CDR2 FQNNGV. CDR3: CASTRSNEKLFF. The CDR3 coding sequence is TGTGCCAGCACCCGATCTAATGAAAAACTGTTTTTT.

CDR3 amino acids: CASRSQGSSGNTIYF. CDR3 bases: TGTGCCAGCAGATCACAGGGGTCTAGTGGAAACACCATATATTTT. The chain links TRBV28 to TRBJ1-3; 7 bases align to TRBD1. The V segment lost 6 bases and the J segment 3 bases; nucleotides outside the gene matches: 8. The CDR3 consists of 15 residues. The germline CDR1 and CDR2 sequences are MDHEN and SYDVKM.

The chain recombines TRBV6-1 with TRBJ1-1, with TRBD1 matching over 8 bases. V was pared by 3 bases and J by 8 bases, with 5 bases of the junction left unmatched. The CDR3 contains 13 residues. Germline V gene lookup returns CDR1 MNHNS and CDR2 SASEGT. The CDR3 is CASSDQGAGEAFF. CDR3 bases: TGTGCCAGCAGTGATCAGGGGGCAGGAGAAGCTTTCTTT.

For the CDR3, the DNA is TGTGCCTGGAGTCTATACAGGGGGCCGGAGTATTTT. Protein sequence: CAWSLYRGPEYF. This sequence joins TRBV30 and TRBJ2-3, with 9 bases fitting TRBD1. Trimming cost V 2 bases and J 13 bases; bases outside gene matches: 7. In germline, CDR1 is GTSNPN, CDR2 SVGIG (reference sequence). The length of the CDR3 is 12 residues.

This chain uses TRBV5-4 with TRBJ2-3; 11 nucleotides align to TRBD2. With V trimmed by 0 bases and J by 2 bases, 2 bases remained unmatched. This CDR3 spans 16 amino acids. Germline values: CDR1 SGHNT, CDR2 YYREEE (reference sequence). As DNA, the CDR3 is TGTGCCAGCAGCTTGGCTAGCGGGGGGAACACAGATACGCAGTATTTT. It codes for CASSLASGGNTDTQYF.

The chain uses TRBV5-4 and TRBJ2-7, with a weak D call TRBD2 (6 bases). From germline, CDR1 is SGHNT and CDR2 YYREEE (reference sequence). V lost 4 bases and J lost 5, with 19 bases in between. The length of the CDR3 is 15 residues. The CDR3 DNA sequence: TGTGCCAGCAGCCCAAGGCGCGGGGCCGGGGACGAGCAGTACTTC. Translating gives CASSPRRGAGDEQYF.